A single sample gave rise to the 28 T cell receptor beta chains below, sequenced in a study of blood T cell repertoires in COVID-19. Profiling relied on immunoSEQ multiplex PCR, and the TCRdb table lists in-frame clones only, not all of them. In the table there are about 59,000 clones, around 85% of which are singletons. The sample taken for sequencing was peripheral blood. The receptors were gathered from an older woman with acute or convalescent COVID-19.

The chain is built from TRBV19 and TRBJ2-2; TRBD1 aligns across 7 bases. The CDR3 runs 16 residues. V was clipped by 4 bases and J by 8 bases; unmatched bases: 13. Germline lookup yields CDR1 LNHDA and CDR2 SQIVND (reference sequence). CDR3 coding DNA: TGTGCCAGTAGTAAAACCCCAAGGGGGCAAGAAGGGGAGCTGTTTTTT. This encodes CASSKTPRGQEGELFF.

The J gene is TRBJ1-2, the V gene TRBV20-1; 10 nucleotides agree with TRBD1. Looked up from germline, CDR1 is DFQATT and CDR2 is SNEGSKA (reference sequence). With 3 bases clipped from V and 8 bases from J, the junction kept 9 bases outside the gene matches. The CDR3 is made up of 14 amino acids. The CDR3 nucleotides are TGCAGTGCTAGTAGGGACAGGGGAAGGCAGGGCTACACCTTC. Amino acids: CSASRDRGRQGYTF.

V and J are TRBV7-3 and TRBJ2-3, with 7 bases aligning to TRBD1. Germline V gene sequence: CDR1 SGHTA, CDR2 FQGTGA. This CDR3 spans 13 amino acids. V lost 5 bases to trimming and J lost 3 bases; unmatched junction nucleotides: 2. The CDR3 is CASSPTGTDTQYF. The CDR3 DNA reads TGTGCCAGCAGCCCGACAGGGACAGATACGCAGTATTTT. The whole variable domain, filled in from reference TRBV7-3 and TRBJ2-3, reads GAGVSQTPSNKVTEKGKYVELRCDPISGHTALYWYRQSLGQGPEFLIYFQGTGAADDSGLPNDRFFAVRPEGSVSTLKIQRTERGDSAVYLCASSPTGTDTQYFGPGTRLTVL.

The chain combines TRBV19 with TRBJ2-7; 11 bases agree with TRBD1. CDR1 and CDR2 (germline): LNHDA, SQIVND (reference sequence). Unmatched junction bases numbered 6, after V lost 3 bases and J lost 5 bases. The length of the CDR3 is 15 residues. Here the CDR3 DNA reads TGTGCCAGTAGTATTTATGGACAGGGGGCTCACGAGCAGTACTTC. Translating gives CASSIYGQGAHEQYF.

The genes are TRBV20-1 and TRBJ1-1; D gene unclear. This CDR3 region has 11 residues. V was clipped by 4 bases and J by 10 bases, with 13 bases between them. Germline-derived CDR1 and CDR2 are DFQATT and SNEGSKA (reference sequence). CDR3 amino acids: CSATPVEGAFF. CDR3 in DNA: TGCAGTGCTACCCCAGTCGAGGGAGCTTTCTTT.

The chain couples TRBV7-2 to TRBJ2-5; the match to TRBD2 covers 10 bases. The V and J ends lost 0 bases and 3 bases, in that order; junction bases with no gene match: 4. The CDR3 is 16 residues long. CDR1 and CDR2 from the germline V gene are SGHTA and FQGNSA. The CDR3 DNA sequence: TGTGCCAGCAGCTTAGCCCCTAGCGGGGGTAAAGAGACCCAGTACTTC. It specifies CASSLAPSGGKETQYF.

The chain links TRBV5-5 to TRBJ1-5; D uncertain. CDR1 and CDR2 (germline): SGHKS, YYEKEE (reference sequence). Trimming shortened V by 4 bases and J by 6 bases, and 17 bases separated the two germline ends. The CDR3 is 15 amino acids. CDR3 in amino acids: CASSSRFSEGQPQHF. CDR3 coding DNA: TGTGCCAGCAGCAGTAGGTTCTCTGAGGGTCAGCCCCAGCATTTT. Variable domain in full (rest from reference TRBV5-5 and TRBJ1-5): DAGVTQSPTHLIKTRGQQVTLRCSPISGHKSVSWYQQVLGQGPQFIFQYYEKEERGRGNFPDRFSARQFPNYSSELNVNALLLGDSALYLCASSSRFSEGQPQHFGDGTRLSIL.

V and J are TRBV29-1 and TRBJ1-2, with 8 bases aligning to TRBD1. Trimming at V came to 7 bases and at J to 8 bases, leaving 15 bases not matched to a gene. Germline lookup yields CDR1 SQVTM and CDR2 ANQGSEA. The CDR3 contains 14 residues. CDR3 sequence: CSAPSWGTGWGYTF. As DNA, the CDR3 is TGCAGCGCACCCTCGTGGGGGACAGGCTGGGGCTACACCTTC.

V and J are TRBV18 and TRBJ2-5; 9 nucleotides line up with TRBD2. The V gene end was trimmed by 2 bases and the J gene end by 3 bases; junction bases not matched to a gene: 10. Germline loops: CDR1 KGHSH, CDR2 LQKENI. This CDR3 has 17 amino acids. The CDR3: CASSPLISSGGEETQYF. The CDR3 DNA sequence: TGTGCCAGCTCACCATTAATCAGTAGCGGGGGAGAAGAGACCCAGTACTTC.

This chain joins TRBV5-4 and TRBJ1-3, with D tentatively TRBD1 (5 bases). Germline V gene lookup returns CDR1 SGHNT and CDR2 YYREEE (reference sequence). This CDR3 has 15 amino acids. The V end was cut by 2 bases, the J end by 2 bases, with 11 bases between. The CDR3 nucleotides are TGTGCCAGCAGCTTCCGTGGGGCGGCTGGAAACACCATATATTTT. This translates into CASSFRGAAGNTIYF.

This rearrangement joins TRBV19 to TRBJ1-5, with D tentatively TRBD1 (6 bases). The CDR3 runs to 14 residues. Per germline, CDR1 LNHDA and CDR2 SQIVND (reference sequence). With 5 bases removed from V and 3 bases from J, the gap between germline ends came to 11 bases. CDR3 amino acids: CASSVRGYNQPQHF. CDR3 nucleotide sequence: TGTGCCAGTAGTGTCAGGGGTTACAATCAGCCCCAGCATTTT.

This clone was seen a few times. This chain links TRBV5-1 with TRBJ2-3, with 8 bases aligning to TRBD2. The CDR3 runs 15 residues. The J segment lost 1 base and the V segment lost 4 bases, leaving 5 bases of the junction unmatched. Per the germline V gene, CDR1 is SGHRS and CDR2 is YFSETQ. Here the CDR3 reads CASSPRGGGTDTQYF. CDR3 DNA: TGCGCCAGCAGCCCCCGGGGGGGCGGCACAGATACGCAGTATTTT.

The table lists this clone with a count of one. The V call is TRBV19, the J call TRBJ2-7; TRBD2 matches 8 bases. The CDR3 length is 13 residues. Losses at the gene ends were 4 bases for V and 3 bases for J; bases not matched to a gene: 2. Germline V gives CDR1 LNHDA, CDR2 SQIVND (reference sequence). The CDR3: CASSRAGDYEQYF. The CDR3, as DNA: TGTGCCAGTAGTAGAGCGGGGGACTACGAGCAGTACTTC.

The chain uses TRBV19 and TRBJ1-1; D is unclear. This CDR3 region has 15 residues. Germline V CDR1 and CDR2: LNHDA, SQIVND (reference sequence). Trimming removed 5 bases from V and 0 bases from J, with 13 bases in between. CDR3 protein: CASSAPRGLNTEAFF. The CDR3 nucleotides read TGTGCCAGTAGTGCCCCTCGGGGTTTGAACACTGAAGCTTTCTTT.

The J gene is TRBJ1-3, the V gene TRBV30, with TRBD1 matching over 10 bases. Germline V gives CDR1 GTSNPN, CDR2 SVGIG (reference sequence). The CDR3 extends over 16 amino acids. V was clipped by 0 bases and J by 4 bases; unmatched bases: 6. The CDR3 region is CAWSVRTGGKGNTIYF. CDR3 DNA: TGTGCCTGGAGTGTTAGGACAGGGGGTAAAGGAAACACCATATATTTT. Supplemented by reference TRBV30 and TRBJ1-3, the full variable domain reads SQTIHQWPATLVQPVGSPLSLECTVEGTSNPNLYWYRQAAGRGLQLLFYSVGIGQISSEVPQNLSASRPQDRQFILSSKKLLLSDSGFYLCAWSVRTGGKGNTIYFGEGSWLTVV.

V usage is TRBV18 and J usage is TRBJ2-7, with no clear D. CDR3 length: 15 amino acids. The V gene lost 8 bases and the J gene lost 0 bases, with 17 bases spanning the gap. In germline, CDR1 is KGHSH, CDR2 LQKENI. In DNA, the CDR3 is TGTGCCAGCGCAACTTCTCGTAAGAGCTCCTACGAGCAGTACTTC. Protein: CASATSRKSSYEQYF.

The V and J genes are TRBV19 and TRBJ1-2, with D unresolved. Germline loops: CDR1 LNHDA, CDR2 SQIVND (reference sequence). This CDR3 is 13 amino acids long. The germline V and J ends were trimmed by 7 bases and 4 bases, with 13 bases remaining between them. The chain's CDR3 is CASNLGESYGYTF. The CDR3, as DNA: TGTGCCAGTAATCTCGGAGAGTCCTATGGCTACACCTTC.

The rearrangement uses TRBV7-8 and TRBJ2-7, with TRBD1 matching 8 bases. Germline CDR1 reads SGHVS; CDR2 reads FQNEAQ. CDR3 length: 13 residues. V was clipped by 4 bases and J by 3 bases; unmatched bases: 2. Here the CDR3 DNA reads TGTGCCAGCAGCTACGGGACAGGCTACGAGCAGTACTTC. This encodes CASSYGTGYEQYF.

V is TRBV6-1 and J is TRBJ2-1; D gene unclear. V gave up 0 bases and J gave up 4 bases, with 4 bases separating them. The CDR3 is 13 residues long. Germline V lookup: CDR1 MNHNS, CDR2 SASEGT. The CDR3 DNA reads TGTGCCAGCAGTGAAGCGAGATACAATGAGCAGTTCTTC. Amino acid sequence: CASSEARYNEQFF.

This chain connects TRBV6-5 to TRBJ1-2; perhaps TRBD1 as D (6 bases). This CDR3 comprises 14 residues. The ends were cut back, 5 bases at V and 8 bases at J, with 18 bases in the middle. Germline CDR1 is MNHEY and CDR2 is SVGAGI. CDR3 in DNA: TGTGCCAGCAGTCTTAACCGGGACATCTCAGGCTACACCTTC. It is translated as CASSLNRDISGYTF.

V gene TRBV5-8 combines with J gene TRBJ2-5; D unclear. V was trimmed by 1 base and J by 5 bases, leaving 3 bases between them. This CDR3 is built from 11 residues. The V gene's germline CDR1 is SGHTS and CDR2 YDEGEE. CDR3 sequence reads: CASSLQETQYF. CDR3 bases: TGTGCCAGCAGCTTGCAGGAGACCCAGTACTTC.

This chain joins TRBV7-2 and TRBJ2-3; 8 nucleotides align to TRBD2. J lost 6 bases, V lost 5 bases, and 10 bases had no gene match. Germline V gene lookup returns CDR1 SGHTA and CDR2 FQGNSA. The CDR3 is 15 amino acids. DNA for the CDR3: TGTGCCAGCAGCGAAGAGGGACTAGTCATGGATACGCAGTATTTT. Translating gives CASSEEGLVMDTQYF.

In DNA, the CDR3 is TGTGCCAGCAGCCCGCCCGGGAGCACCTACGAGCAGTACTTC. This translates into CASSPPGSTYEQYF. V is TRBV3-1 (or the pseudogene TRBV3-2) and J is TRBJ2-7; D possibly corresponds to TRBD2 (6 bases). Per germline, CDR1 LGHDT and CDR2 YNNKEL (reference sequence). V was trimmed by 4 bases and J by 2 bases, leaving 12 bases between them. This CDR3 spans 14 amino acids.

This clone has a handful of counts. The chain carries TRBV11-2 and TRBJ2-7, with 9 positions matching TRBD1. Germline trimming cut 6 bases from V and 6 bases from J; bases unmatched to any gene: 12. This CDR3 spans 15 amino acids. Germline V CDR1 and CDR2: SGHAT, FQNNGV. The CDR3 DNA is TGTGCCAGCAGTCCACCCGGGACAGGGAGGGCCGAGCAGTACTTC. As protein: CASSPPGTGRAEQYF.

This clone ranks as medium-sized (0.01 to 0.1%). This chain uses TRBV1 with TRBJ2-7; TRBD1, the table's D call, was not compared with the DNA. TRBV1 counts as a pseudogene. The CDR3 contains 15 residues. In nucleotides, the CDR3 is TGCACCAGCAGCCAAGGAAGGGACAGGAGTTACGAGCAGTACTTC. Its protein product is CTSSQGRDRSYEQYF.

This clone was observed once. The chain carries TRBV10-3 and TRBJ2-2, with TRBD2 identical over 7 bases. CDR3 size: 16 residues. Germline values: CDR1 ENHRY, CDR2 SYGVKD. After removal of 0 bases from V and 2 bases from J, the junction contained 3 bases not matched to a gene. Written as DNA, the CDR3 is TGTGCCATCAGTGAGTCGGGACTATTAAACACCGGGGAGCTGTTTTTT. Its protein is CAISESGLLNTGELFF.

The rearrangement uses TRBV2 and TRBJ2-7; 13 positions agree with TRBD2. V shed 7 bases and J 4 bases; nucleotides not matched to a gene: 7. Germline CDR1 is SNHLY and CDR2 is FYNNEI. This CDR3 has 15 amino acids. CDR3 in amino acids: CASISGTSGTYEQYF. In DNA form, the CDR3 reads TGTGCCAGCATAAGCGGGACTAGCGGGACATACGAGCAGTACTTC.

The chain links TRBV18 to TRBJ2-4, with no clear D. CDR1 KGHSH and CDR2 LQKENI come from the germline V gene. The CDR3 has 13 amino acids. V lost 2 bases, J lost 7 bases, and 9 bases lay in between. CDR3 sequence: CASSPSLGNIQYF. DNA of the CDR3: TGTGCCAGCTCACCATCTTTGGGCAACATTCAGTACTTC.